The next 20 T cell receptor beta chains were all read from a single sample in a study of T-cell memory formation after mild COVID-19. TCRdb processed the 5' RACE reads anew with MiXCR; each CDR3 protein has one entry. The sample lists approximately 210,000 distinct CDR3 sequences, approximately 20% occurring once. Sequencing was performed on PBMCs or a T cell subset sorted from them (not recorded which). These receptors came from an adult woman who had mild COVID-19 (a few samples of this study predate the infection). Cell type and time point are not known.

This rearrangement joins TRBV24-1 to TRBJ2-1; 12 positions agree with TRBD2. CDR1 KGHDR and CDR2 SFDVKD come from the germline V gene. This CDR3 has 15 residues. The V gene end was trimmed by 4 bases and the J gene end by 12 bases; junction bases not matched to a gene: 9. Here the CDR3 reads CATSDTGLAGNPQFF. The CDR3 nucleotides are TGTGCCACCAGTGACACCGGACTAGCGGGAAACCCGCAGTTCTTC.

This clonotype was detected once. V is TRBV5-1 and J is TRBJ2-5, with 7 bases matching TRBD1. Losses at the gene ends were 4 bases for V and 2 bases for J; bases not matched to a gene: 5. The CDR3 sequence is 14 residues long. Germline CDR1 is SGHRS and CDR2 is YFSETQ. CDR3: CASSTPGQQETQYF. The CDR3 coding sequence is TGCGCCAGCAGCACACCGGGACAGCAAGAGACCCAGTACTTC.

This clonotype was seen more than once but under ten times. The chain couples TRBV29-1 to TRBJ1-1; TRBD1 is a possible D gene (5 bases). CDR1 is SQVTM and CDR2 is ANQGSEA in the germline V gene. The CDR3 totals 10 residues. V was clipped by 7 bases and J by 6 bases, with 9 bases between them. The CDR3 loop is CSAGAAEAFF. The CDR3 nucleotides are TGCAGCGCCGGGGCGGCTGAAGCTTTCTTT.

This clonotype showed up just a few times. J is TRBJ1-1 and V is TRBV10-3; 9 bases line up with TRBD1. CDR1 ENHRY and CDR2 SYGVKD come from the germline V gene. Losses at the gene ends were 6 bases for V and 4 bases for J; bases not matched to a gene: 9. The CDR3 is 15 amino acids. The CDR3 DNA reads TGTGCCATCAGCACAGGGACAGGGAGGGGCACTGAAGCTTTCTTT. Translated, it gives CAISTGTGRGTEAFF.

The rearrangement joins TRBV20-1 to TRBJ2-1; 7 nucleotides match TRBD1. The CDR3 runs 12 residues. J gave up 9 bases and V 6 bases, and 8 bases lay outside the gene matches. Germline CDR1 is DFQATT and CDR2 is SNEGSKA (reference sequence). This chain's CDR3 is CSAPSRGIEQFF. The DNA of the CDR3 is TGCAGTGCCCCTAGCAGGGGGATTGAGCAGTTCTTC.

V gene TRBV6-5 combines with J gene TRBJ1-2; D is undetermined. The germline V and J ends were trimmed by 6 bases and 2 bases, with 16 bases remaining between them. In germline, CDR1 is MNHEY, CDR2 SVGAGI. The CDR3 runs to 15 residues. The CDR3 protein is CASSPDRVGNYGYTF. CDR3 nucleotide sequence: TGTGCCAGCAGCCCGGATCGGGTCGGGAACTATGGCTACACCTTC.

The J gene is TRBJ1-5, the V gene TRBV24-1; D gene uncertain. This CDR3 contains 15 residues. Germline V gene lookup returns CDR1 KGHDR and CDR2 SFDVKD. V gave up 3 bases and J gave up 5 bases, with 13 bases separating them. CDR3 bases: TGTGCCACCAGTGATCCCGCGGGGTGGGATCAGCCCCAGCATTTT. Protein sequence: CATSDPAGWDQPQHF.

The rearrangement joins TRBV7-7 to TRBJ2-5; D unclear. V lost 5 bases and J lost 3, with 13 bases in between. This CDR3 comprises 14 residues. Germline CDR1 SSHAT, CDR2 FNYEAQ (reference sequence). CDR3 sequence reads: CASSSGGPKETQYF. CDR3 coding DNA: TGTGCCAGCAGCAGTGGCGGTCCCAAAGAGACCCAGTACTTC. The full variable domain, rest sourced from reference TRBV7-7 and TRBJ2-5, is GAGVSQSPRYKVTKRGQDVTLRCDPISSHATLYWYQQALGQGPEFLTYFNYEAQPDKSGLPSDRFSAERPEGSISTLTIQRTEQRDSAMYRCASSSGGPKETQYFGPGTRLLVL.

This clonotype was detected many times. The chain combines TRBV6-1 with TRBJ2-7; D uncertain. Deletions cut 7 bases from V and 3 bases from J, with 25 bases between. Germline V gene data show CDR1 as MNHNS and CDR2 as SASEGT. The CDR3 is made up of 17 amino acids. CDR3 sequence (DNA): TGTGCCAGCACCGAACGGTGGAGTAGGAACAGAGACTACGAGCAGTACTTC. The encoded protein is CASTERWSRNRDYEQYF.

There are a few counts of this clonotype. The genes are TRBV20-1 and TRBJ1-5; possibly TRBD1 for D (6 bases). Germline assignment: CDR1 DFQATT and CDR2 SNEGSKA (reference sequence). CDR3 length: 13 residues. Trimming cost V 6 bases and J 5 bases, with 14 bases left between them. CDR3 bases: TGCAGTGCCCTTGAGGACAGTCATCAGCCCCAGCATTTT. Translating gives CSALEDSHQPQHF.

The chain recombines TRBV7-8 with TRBJ2-3; 8 nucleotides line up with TRBD2. The CDR3 is 15 amino acids. Germline CDR1 is SGHVS and CDR2 is FQNEAQ. V was clipped by 1 base and J by 1 base; unmatched bases: 1. The CDR3 protein is CASSLDGGGTDTQYF. CDR3 coding DNA: TGTGCCAGCAGCTTAGACGGGGGGGGCACAGATACGCAGTATTTT.

The V gene is TRBV12-3 or TRBV12-4, the J gene TRBJ1-3; the D gene is possibly TRBD1 (5 bases). There are 15 residues in the CDR3. V was cut by 3 bases and J by 3 bases, with 12 bases left in between. The CDR3 DNA sequence: TGTGCCAGCAGTTTTTGGGGGTTGGATGGAAACACCATATATTTT. Its protein product is CASSFWGLDGNTIYF.

The V call is TRBV12-3 or TRBV12-4, the J call TRBJ1-5; weak D call: TRBD1 (6 bases). CDR3 size: 13 residues. Trimming removed 6 bases at V and 1 base at J, with 7 bases between. DNA of the CDR3: TGTGCCAGCAGCCAGGGGAGCAATCAGCCCCAGCATTTT. Amino acid sequence: CASSQGSNQPQHF.

This clonotype was picked up a small number of times. The chain uses TRBV12-3 or TRBV12-4 and TRBJ2-3; tentative D call: TRBD2 (5 bases). V lost 5 bases and J lost 3, with 18 bases in between. The CDR3 runs 16 residues. CDR3 protein: CASSPRKGAATDTQYF. Written as DNA, the CDR3 is TGTGCCAGCAGTCCACGAAAGGGAGCTGCGACAGATACGCAGTATTTT.

This clonotype occurred a few times. V gene TRBV20-1 combines with J gene TRBJ2-7, with 14 bases lining up with TRBD2. Germline CDR1 is DFQATT and CDR2 is SNEGSKA (reference sequence). V lost 2 bases, J lost 4 bases, and 7 bases stayed unmatched. This CDR3 spans 16 amino acids. For the CDR3, the DNA is TGCAGTGCTAGAAAGGGACTAGCGGGAGACCAATACGAGCAGTACTTC. Amino acid sequence: CSARKGLAGDQYEQYF.

The chain joins TRBV4-3 to TRBJ2-5, with D perhaps TRBD2 (5 bases). This CDR3 is built from 15 residues. Germline loops: CDR1 LGHNA, CDR2 YSLEER. With 4 bases removed from V and 2 bases from J, the gap between germline ends came to 14 bases. As DNA, the CDR3 is TGCGCCAGCAGCCCTAGACTGCGAGGGCAAGAGACCCAGTACTTC. This codes for CASSPRLRGQETQYF.

V gene TRBV27 combines with J gene TRBJ1-1; no clear D. The germline CDR1 and CDR2 sequences are MNHEY and SMNVEV (reference sequence). V lost 3 bases and J 0 bases, leaving 8 bases between the germline ends. This CDR3 has 14 amino acids. CDR3 protein: CASSFTVMNTEAFF. The CDR3 nucleotides are TGTGCCAGCAGTTTTACAGTAATGAACACTGAAGCTTTCTTT.

This clonotype was picked up a small number of times. The chain links TRBV5-1 to TRBJ2-7; 7 bases are a match to TRBD1. Germline values: CDR1 SGHRS, CDR2 YFSETQ. The CDR3 has 13 residues. J was trimmed by 4 bases and V by 7 bases; bases with no gene match: 8. CDR3 DNA: TGCGCCAGCGCCGGACAGGCGATGTACGAGCAGTACTTC. This gives the protein CASAGQAMYEQYF.

On this clonotype: Germline is not matched at one junction end, which may reflect a read error. This chain connects TRBV10-3 to TRBJ2-3; TRBD2 aligns across 7 bases. CDR1 and CDR2 (germline): ENHRY, SYGVKD. CDR3 size: 16 residues. The CDR3 spells CAISEFRETSTGTQYF. The CDR3 bases are TGTGCCATCAGTGAGTTCCGGGAGACTAGCACAGGTACGCAGTATTTT.

In this sample, this clonotype turned up a few times. V is TRBV7-9 and J is TRBJ1-6; D gene unclear. The CDR3 spans 15 residues. Germline CDR1 reads SEHNR; CDR2 reads FQNEAQ (reference sequence). Trimming removed 1 base from V and 5 bases from J, with 9 bases in between. The CDR3 coding sequence is TGTGCCAGCAGCTTAGAGGGAGGCGATAATTCACCCCTCCACTTT. Its translation: CASSLEGGDNSPLHF.